The text below deals with one T cell receptor (beta chain). What it binds is not known. The assay was immunoSEQ multiplex PCR, and TCRdb's table has in-frame clones only and misses some. The sample consists of approximately 45,000 clones, 85% to 90% of them appearing once. This entry is derived from a study of lymphopenia after photon versus proton radiotherapy. Study results and limitations: Relative stability marked proton patients; photon patients lost diversity and naive cells. Only patients who died were analyzed for survival; proton advantage is unproven. After lymphocyte nadir, photon-treated repertoires showed oligoclonal expansion, especially CD8+ Temra.

This sequence was found in a man aged 35 to 55 with gastric cancer. Sample: peripheral blood, taken from a patient treated with photon-based radiotherapy.

The CDR3, as DNA: TGTGCCAGCTCACCACTGGCCAGAACGGACCGCTCTGGGGCCAACGTCCTGACTTTC. Its protein is CASSPLARTDRSGANVLTF. V usage is TRBV18 and J usage is TRBJ2-6; no clear D. V lost 1 base and J lost 0, with 16 bases in between. CDR1 and CDR2 from the germline V gene are KGHSH and LQKENI. The length of the CDR3 is 19 residues.